Only a few counts were recorded for the clone carrying this T cell receptor (beta chain). V was pared by 4 bases and J by 1 base, with 11 bases between. The CDR3 spans 14 residues. Germline CDR1 reads SGHRS; CDR2 reads YFSETQ. The study used a library that attached unique molecular identifiers to individual cDNA molecules. TCRdb analysed the RACE reads with MiXCR anew, one entry per CDR3 protein. The repertoire includes under 110,000 distinct CDR3 sequences, roughly 12% of them detected once, and 1.5% to 2% sits in the top ten. The data derive from a study of human T cells and chemical hapten exposure. Time point: pre-sensitization, week 0. Treatment here: therapeutic diphenylcyclopropenone sensitization with weekly scalp DPC.

The starting material was whole blood, obtained in connection with sensitization to the hapten diphenylcyclopropenone (DPC). The clonotype originates from a woman aged 45-60 years with alopecia areata. Some clones in this sample may be carry-over from other donors' samples. The chain uses TRBV5-1 and TRBJ1-1; maybe TRBD1 (5 bases). CDR3 loop: CASSVSTGNTEAFF. CDR3 sequence (DNA): TGCGCCAGCAGCGTGAGCACAGGGAACACTGAAGCTTTCTTT.